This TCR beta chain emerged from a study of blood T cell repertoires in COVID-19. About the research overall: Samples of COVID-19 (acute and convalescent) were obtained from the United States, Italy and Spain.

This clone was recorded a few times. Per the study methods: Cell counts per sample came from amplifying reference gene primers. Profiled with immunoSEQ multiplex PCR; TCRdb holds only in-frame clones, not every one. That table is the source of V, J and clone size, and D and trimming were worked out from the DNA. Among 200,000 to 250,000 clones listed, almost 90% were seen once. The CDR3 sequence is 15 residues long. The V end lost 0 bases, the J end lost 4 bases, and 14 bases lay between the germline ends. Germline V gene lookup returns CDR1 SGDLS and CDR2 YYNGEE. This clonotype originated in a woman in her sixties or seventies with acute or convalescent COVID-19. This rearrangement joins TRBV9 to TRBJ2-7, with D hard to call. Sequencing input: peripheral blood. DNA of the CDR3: TGTGCCAGCAGCGTAGACCCACAAGAGGAGTACGAGCAGTACTTC. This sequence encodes CASSVDPQEEYEQYF.